The 14 T cell receptor beta chains given below trace back to one sample, sequenced in a study of spatial heterogeneity in lung cancer. Points from the study as a whole: Tumoral mutation counts were tracked by counts of expanded intratumoral alpha and beta TCRs.

No antigen has been assigned to these receptors. TCRdb re-analysed the 5' RACE reads in MiXCR, keeping a single row per CDR3 protein. The sample has nearly 10,000 distinct CDR3 sequences; roughly 6.3% are singletons. Time point defined: sample taken at primary tumor resection. The material was lung tumor tissue, obtained at surgery. The receptor set was obtained from a male donor with early-stage non-small cell lung cancer.

This clonotype has a count of ten or more. The rearrangement joins TRBV7-2 to TRBJ1-2; D unresolved. The CDR3 covers 13 residues. V dropped 2 bases and J dropped 4 bases, with 8 bases sitting between them. Germline CDR1 reads SGHTA; CDR2 reads FQGNSA. CDR3 sequence: CASSLLIAYGYTF. In nucleotides, the CDR3 is TGTGCCAGCAGCTTACTGATTGCCTATGGCTACACCTTC.

This clonotype was detected many times. The chain carries TRBV2 and TRBJ1-5; perhaps TRBD1 as D (5 bases). With 3 bases removed from V and 2 bases from J, the gap between germline ends came to 14 bases. The CDR3 contains 16 residues. Per germline, CDR1 SNHLY and CDR2 FYNNEI. In nucleotides, the CDR3 is TGTGCCAGCAGTGAGATAACAGGATCCGGCAATCAGCCCCAGCATTTT. As protein: CASSEITGSGNQPQHF.

This clonotype was detected many times. This sequence joins TRBV7-9 and TRBJ2-1; no clear D. Germline assignment: CDR1 SEHNR and CDR2 FQNEAQ (reference sequence). Between the trimmed V and J ends, which lost 2 bases and 4 bases, there was a span of 15 bases. The CDR3 sequence is 16 residues long. The CDR3, as DNA: TGTGCCAGCAGCTTAAAGGTCCGCCGGGTTTACAATGAGCAGTTCTTC. Amino acids: CASSLKVRRVYNEQFF.

Relative to its sample, this clonotype is medium-sized. V is TRBV28 and J is TRBJ1-1; 7 nucleotides line up with TRBD1. The CDR3 extends over 14 amino acids. V lost 5 bases, J lost 4 bases, and 7 bases stayed unmatched. Germline-derived CDR1 and CDR2 are MDHEN and SYDVKM. The CDR3 DNA reads TGTGCCAGCAGTGAGGGACAGCTTTCCACTGAAGCTTTCTTT. Translating gives CASSEGQLSTEAFF.

By sample fraction, this clonotype is medium-sized. The chain is built from TRBV28 and TRBJ2-1; D gene ambiguous. The CDR3 consists of 12 residues. The germline V and J ends were trimmed by 2 bases and 3 bases, with 2 bases remaining between them. CDR1 and CDR2 (germline): MDHEN, SYDVKM. The CDR3 DNA follows: TGTGCCAGCAGTTTAGGCTACAATGAGCAGTTCTTC. Translated: CASSLGYNEQFF.

Ten or more counts support this clonotype. The rearrangement joins TRBV2 to TRBJ2-3; TRBD2 might be the D (6 bases). There are 12 residues in the CDR3. V lost 9 bases, J lost 1 base, and 8 bases lay in between. Germline CDR1 reads SNHLY; CDR2 reads FYNNEI. The CDR3 region is CARSGGTDTQYF. In nucleotides, the CDR3 is TGTGCCAGATCGGGGGGCACAGATACGCAGTATTTT.

This clonotype is a singleton in its sample. CDR3 DNA: TGTGCCAGCAGCCCTCAGGCGGGTAGTCCAAATTCACCCCTCCACTTT. Amino acids: CASSPQAGSPNSPLHF. V usage is TRBV7-2 and J usage is TRBJ1-6; D is uncertain. The CDR3 has 16 residues. V was cut by 5 bases and J by 7 bases, with 18 bases left in between. The germline gives CDR1 SGHTA, CDR2 FQGNSA.

This chain's CDR3 is CATSEYRDFGEQFF. The CDR3 coding sequence is TGTGCCACCAGTGAGTACAGGGACTTCGGTGAGCAGTTCTTC. The chain is built from TRBV24-1 and TRBJ2-1; either TRBD1 or TRBD2 may fit D (6 bases each). The CDR3 runs to 14 residues. Trimming removed 4 bases at V and 9 bases at J, with 15 bases between. The germline gives CDR1 KGHDR, CDR2 SFDVKD.

The chain combines TRBV6-5 with TRBJ1-1, with D maybe TRBD1 (5 bases). Germline CDR1 and CDR2: MNHEY and SVGAGI. This CDR3 has 14 amino acids. Trimming cost V 6 bases and J 1 base, with 12 bases left between them. The DNA of the CDR3 is TGTGCCAGCAGGATCCAGGGCCAGAACACTGAAGCTTTCTTT. Translating gives CASRIQGQNTEAFF.

This clonotype has ten or more counts. This chain joins TRBV20-1 and TRBJ2-1; 8 bases map to TRBD1. J gave up 0 bases and V 6 bases, and 10 bases lay outside the gene matches. Germline V lookup: CDR1 DFQATT, CDR2 SNEGSKA (reference sequence). The CDR3 covers 16 residues. DNA for the CDR3: TGCAGTGCCCAGGGGGCAGGGGCCAGCTCCTACAATGAGCAGTTCTTC. Encoded protein: CSAQGAGASSYNEQFF.

This chain joins TRBV10-3 and TRBJ2-1, with a possible D match to TRBD2 (6 bases). Germline V gene data show CDR1 as ENHRY and CDR2 as SYGVKD. V was shortened by 6 bases and J by 10 bases, with 10 bases between the two germline ends. The CDR3 extends over 11 amino acids. CDR3 nucleotides: TGTGCCATCAGGGGGAGGAACGAGCAGTTCTTC. Amino acid sequence: CAIRGRNEQFF.

This clonotype was counted at least ten times. V usage is TRBV6-1 and J usage is TRBJ2-1; no reliable D call. Germline V CDR1 and CDR2: MNHNS, SASEGT. Trimming took 0 bases from V and 9 from J, leaving 3 bases between them. This CDR3 contains 11 residues. CDR3 in amino acids: CASSEAIEQFF. DNA for the CDR3: TGTGCCAGCAGTGAAGCAATTGAGCAGTTCTTC.

In its sample, this clonotype was seen many times. J is TRBJ2-7 and V is TRBV27; 8 positions match TRBD1. The germline V gene encodes CDR1 MNHEY and CDR2 SMNVEV (reference sequence). The CDR3 spans 13 residues. J lost 4 bases, V lost 3 bases, and 2 bases had no gene match. CDR3 protein: CASSFGTGYEQYF. DNA of the CDR3: TGTGCCAGCAGTTTTGGGACAGGATACGAGCAGTACTTC.

This clonotype was found many times. The chain links TRBV6-5 to TRBJ1-5; D is perhaps TRBD1 (6 bases). Trimming took off 0 bases at V and 5 bases at J, with 11 bases between the two ends. The germline gives CDR1 MNHEY, CDR2 SVGAGI. The CDR3 sequence is 15 residues long. The chain's CDR3 is CASSYSQGSDQPQHF. The CDR3 DNA follows: TGTGCCAGCAGTTACTCACAGGGCAGTGATCAGCCCCAGCATTTT.